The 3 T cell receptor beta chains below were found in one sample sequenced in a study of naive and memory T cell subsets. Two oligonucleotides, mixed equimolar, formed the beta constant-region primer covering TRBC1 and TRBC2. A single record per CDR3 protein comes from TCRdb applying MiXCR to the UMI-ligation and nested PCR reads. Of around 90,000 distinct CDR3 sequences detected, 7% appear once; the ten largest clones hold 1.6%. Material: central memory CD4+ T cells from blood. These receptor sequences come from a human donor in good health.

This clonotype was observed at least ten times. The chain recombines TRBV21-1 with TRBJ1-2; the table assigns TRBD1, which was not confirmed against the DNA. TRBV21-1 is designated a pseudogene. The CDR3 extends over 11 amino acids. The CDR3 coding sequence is TGTGCCAGCACTCCGGGCATTCTCAGCACCTTC. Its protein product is CASTPGILSTF.

The CDR3 is CSASLEFEQFF. CDR3 DNA: TGCAGTGCTAGTTTGGAGTTTGAGCAGTTCTTC. V is TRBV20-1 and J is TRBJ2-1; D gene uncertain. V was trimmed by 3 bases and J by 9 bases, leaving 9 bases between them. CDR1 and CDR2 (germline): DFQATT, SNEGSKA (reference sequence). The CDR3 is made up of 11 amino acids.

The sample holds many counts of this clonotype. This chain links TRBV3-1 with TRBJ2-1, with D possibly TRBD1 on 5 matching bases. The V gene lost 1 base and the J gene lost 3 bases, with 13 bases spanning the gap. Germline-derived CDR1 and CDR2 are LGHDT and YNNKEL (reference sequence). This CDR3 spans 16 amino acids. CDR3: CASSQARGNGYNEQFF. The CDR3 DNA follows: TGTGCCAGCAGCCAAGCAAGGGGAAATGGCTACAATGAGCAGTTCTTC.